This T cell receptor beta chain was identified in a study of shared clonotypes between healthy human individuals. The V gene's germline CDR1 is SNHLY and CDR2 FYNNEI. V was clipped by 11 bases and J by 3 bases, with 17 bases between them. The CDR3 is 13 residues long. The repertoire was sequenced with immunoSEQ multiplex PCR; TCRdb's copy has only in-frame clones and lacks some. The table includes 1.4 million to 1.5 million clones, approximately 97% detected once. The receptor comes from a man younger than 40 in good health. The source material was naive CD4+ T cells sorted from blood. As to subset: CD45RA+ positively selected. This chain uses TRBV2 with TRBJ2-7; no clear D gene. The DNA of the CDR3 is TGTGCCGAAACGTCGGTTCCTAGCTACGAGCAGTACTTC. Protein: CAETSVPSYEQYF.